The text below deals with one TCR beta chain. No antigen is known for it. The record originates from a study of graft-versus-host responses after intestinal transplantation. Study details: Among the recipients, transplants were multivisceral, liver-intestinal, or isolated intestinal. Every one of the recipients received anti-thymocyte globulin induction and afterwards took tacrolimus and steroids for roughly 3 years.

Points from the study as a whole: Circulating GvH clone levels at their peak were associated with HvG declines (early post-transplant).

Assay: immunoSEQ multiplex PCR; the TCRdb copy retains only in-frame clones and omits some. Of about 94,000 clones in the sample, 90% to 95% are singletons; the top ten hold over 0.4%. This clonotype was sampled from a human donor who received an intestinal transplant. This specimen consisted of unstimulated CD8+ T cells sorted from spleen or lymph node cells, obtained before intestinal transplant.

The DNA for the CDR3 is TGCGCCAGCAGCCAAGATTTTTGGGACAGGGTCGAGGGACCCAATCAGCCCCAGCATTTT. It codes for CASSQDFWDRVEGPNQPQHF. The chain is built from TRBV4-3 and TRBJ1-5; 9 bases match TRBD1. In germline, CDR1 is LGHNA, CDR2 YSLEER. The CDR3 contains 20 residues. The ends lost 0 bases at V and 3 bases at J; junction bases unmatched: 15.